This entry describes one T cell receptor (beta chain). Its specificity is not known. The data derive from a study of cytomegalovirus exposure and HLA in healthy donors. The CDR3 is made up of 13 amino acids. Germline trimming cut 5 bases from V and 12 bases from J; bases unmatched to any gene: 9. From germline, CDR1 is SGHTA and CDR2 FQGNSA. Some clones are missing from TCRdb's copy, which holds only in-frame ones; the method was immunoSEQ multiplex PCR. The profile shows 180,000 or so clones, about 89% of them singletons. Study observations and caveats: Among TCR sequences, most were rare, though some public TCRs appeared in many donors.

The clonotype was recovered from a man between 18 and 29 years old in good health and CMV-seropositive. The sequencing input was PBMCs. The chain employs TRBV7-2 and TRBJ2-3; 9 bases fit TRBD1. In DNA form, the CDR3 reads TGTGCCAGCAGCCTGGGACAGGGTGGGCCACAGTATTTT. This encodes CASSLGQGGPQYF.